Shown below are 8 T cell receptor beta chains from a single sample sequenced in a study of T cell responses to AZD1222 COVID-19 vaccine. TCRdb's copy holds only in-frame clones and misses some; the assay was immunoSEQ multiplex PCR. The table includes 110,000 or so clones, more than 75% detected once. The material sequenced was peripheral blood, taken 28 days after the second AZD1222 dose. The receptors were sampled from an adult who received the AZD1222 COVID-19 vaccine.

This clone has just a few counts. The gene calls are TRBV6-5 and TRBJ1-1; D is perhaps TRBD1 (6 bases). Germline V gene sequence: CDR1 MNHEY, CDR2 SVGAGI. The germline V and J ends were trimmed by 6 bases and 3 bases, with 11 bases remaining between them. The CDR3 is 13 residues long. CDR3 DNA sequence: TGTGCCAGCAGGGGGGCCCGGGACACTGAAGCTTTCTTT. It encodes CASRGARDTEAFF.

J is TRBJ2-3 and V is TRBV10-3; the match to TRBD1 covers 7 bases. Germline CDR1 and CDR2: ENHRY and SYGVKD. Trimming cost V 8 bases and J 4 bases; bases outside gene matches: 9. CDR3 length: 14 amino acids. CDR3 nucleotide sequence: TGTGCCATCGTAAGGGGGCAAGATGCAGATACGCAGTATTTT. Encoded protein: CAIVRGQDADTQYF.

CDR3 amino acids: CASSLAGGIEQYF. DNA of the CDR3: TGTGCCAGCAGCTTAGCAGGGGGCATAGAGCAGTACTTC. J is TRBJ2-7 and V is TRBV5-6, with TRBD1 matching over 8 bases. J was trimmed by 7 bases and V by 2 bases; bases with no gene match: 5. Germline CDR1 is SGHDT and CDR2 is YYEEEE. This CDR3 contains 13 residues.

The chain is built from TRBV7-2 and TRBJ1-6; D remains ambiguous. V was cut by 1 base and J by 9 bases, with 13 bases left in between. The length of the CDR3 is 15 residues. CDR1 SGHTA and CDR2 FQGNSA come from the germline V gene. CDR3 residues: CASSLGQTLSSPLHF. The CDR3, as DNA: TGTGCCAGCAGCTTAGGCCAGACCCTAAGTTCACCCCTCCACTTT.

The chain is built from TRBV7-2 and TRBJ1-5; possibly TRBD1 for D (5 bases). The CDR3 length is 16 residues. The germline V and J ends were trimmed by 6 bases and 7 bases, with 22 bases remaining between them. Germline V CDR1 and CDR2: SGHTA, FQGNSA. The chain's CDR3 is CASRLYGTGLGQPQHF. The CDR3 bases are TGTGCCAGCAGGCTTTATGGGACGGGATTAGGCCAGCCCCAGCATTTT.

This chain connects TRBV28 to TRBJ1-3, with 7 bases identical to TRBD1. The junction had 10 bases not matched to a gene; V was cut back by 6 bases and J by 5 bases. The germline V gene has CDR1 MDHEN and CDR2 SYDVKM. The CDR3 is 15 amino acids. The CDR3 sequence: CASSRHPTGRNTIYF. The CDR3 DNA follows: TGTGCCAGCAGCAGACACCCGACAGGGAGAAACACCATATATTTT.

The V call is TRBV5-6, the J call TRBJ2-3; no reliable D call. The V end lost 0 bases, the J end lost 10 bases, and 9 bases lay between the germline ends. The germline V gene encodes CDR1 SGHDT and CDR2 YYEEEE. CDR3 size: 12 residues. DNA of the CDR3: TGTGCCAGCAGCTTGGCTAGTCCGCCGCAGTATTTT. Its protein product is CASSLASPPQYF.

The CDR3 spells CASSLGGYTF. The CDR3 DNA sequence: TGTGCCAGCAGCTTGGGTGGCTACACCTTC. This sequence joins TRBV7-9 and TRBJ1-2; D not resolved. The CDR3 runs 10 residues. Trimming took off 3 bases at V and 7 bases at J, with 3 bases between the two ends. Germline CDR1 SEHNR, CDR2 FQNEAQ (reference sequence).